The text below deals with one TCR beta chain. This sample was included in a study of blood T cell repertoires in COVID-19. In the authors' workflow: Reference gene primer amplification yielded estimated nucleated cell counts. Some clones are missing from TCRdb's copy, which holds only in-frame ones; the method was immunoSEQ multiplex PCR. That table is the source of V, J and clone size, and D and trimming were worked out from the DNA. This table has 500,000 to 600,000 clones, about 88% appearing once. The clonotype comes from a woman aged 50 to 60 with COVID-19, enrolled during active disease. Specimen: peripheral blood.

The CDR3 coding sequence is TGTGCCTGGAGTGAACCGGGACAGGATTACAATCAGCCCCAGCATTTT. Translation gives CAWSEPGQDYNQPQHF. V is TRBV30 and J is TRBJ1-5, with 8 bases aligning to TRBD1. The CDR3 is 16 amino acids. Germline CDR1 reads GTSNPN; CDR2 reads SVGIG (reference sequence). Trimming took 1 base from V and 3 from J; bases not matched to a gene: 8. The full variable domain, its missing parts supplied by reference TRBV30 and TRBJ1-5, is SQTIHQWPATLVQPVGSPLSLECTVEGTSNPNLYWYRQAAGRGLQLLFYSVGIGQISSEVPQNLSASRPQDRQFILSSKKLLLSDSGFYLCAWSEPGQDYNQPQHFGDGTRLSIL.